The next 18 T cell receptor beta chains were all read from a single sample in a study of cytomegalovirus exposure and HLA in healthy donors (dated by TCRdb to about 2017). The library was built by means of the immunoSEQ multiplex PCR assay. A mixture of 60 forward primers for TCR Vbeta segments and 13 reverse primers for TCR Jbeta segments was used in the multiplex PCR. Sourced from immuneACCESS, this table was stored by TCRdb with only in-frame sequences that have V and J called. A share of the clones is absent; for the studies checked, an unresolved V gene accounts for under half, and the remainder has no known explanation. The data table for this sample lists 100,000 to 150,000 clones. Clones ranked in the top ten supply under 1.3% of the sample. The sample consisted of PBMCs. The origin of the receptors is a young man in good health and CMV-seronegative.

The chain couples TRBV5-1 to TRBJ2-7; D is uncertain. The V gene lost 1 base and the J gene lost 4 bases, with 21 bases spanning the gap. The CDR3 runs 17 residues. Per the germline V gene, CDR1 is SGHRS and CDR2 is YFSETQ. CDR3 sequence (DNA): TGCGCCAGCAGCTTGAAGATTGGCCGGCTCGAGGAGTACGAGCAGTACTTC. Translating gives CASSLKIGRLEEYEQYF.

V is TRBV2 and J is TRBJ1-2; D is uncertain. This CDR3 region has 13 residues. The germline V gene encodes CDR1 SNHLY and CDR2 FYNNEI. V lost 1 base, J lost 1 base, and 4 bases lay in between. CDR3 amino acids: CASSEEYNYGYTF. The CDR3 region has the DNA TGTGCCAGCAGTGAAGAATATAACTATGGCTACACCTTC.

J is TRBJ1-2 and V is TRBV7-8, with TRBD1 matching 9 bases. Trimming at V came to 5 bases and at J to 4 bases, leaving 5 bases not matched to a gene. Germline CDR1 SGHVS, CDR2 FQNEAQ. This CDR3 is 14 amino acids long. CDR3 nucleotides: TGTGCCAGCAGCCGTCGGGACAGGGCCTATGGCTACACCTTC. Amino acids: CASSRRDRAYGYTF.

The rearrangement uses TRBV6-1 and TRBJ1-1; weak D call: TRBD1 (5 bases). V was clipped by 6 bases and J by 4 bases, with 15 bases between them. CDR1 and CDR2 from the germline V gene are MNHNS and SASEGT. The CDR3 consists of 14 residues. The CDR3 loop is CASSSRASGTEAFF. In DNA, the CDR3 is TGTGCCAGCAGCAGCAGGGCTAGTGGCACTGAAGCTTTCTTT.

The genes are TRBV7-9 and TRBJ1-4, with D tentatively TRBD1 (5 bases). The V and J ends lost 4 bases and 2 bases respectively, with 14 bases between them. The CDR3 has 16 amino acids. The germline V gene has CDR1 SEHNR and CDR2 FQNEAQ (reference sequence). CDR3 nucleotide sequence: TGTGCCAGCAGCTCGCCTAAGGGGAGGACTAATGAAAAACTGTTTTTT. This translates into CASSSPKGRTNEKLFF.

The V gene is TRBV6-1, the J gene TRBJ1-1; 7 bases fit TRBD1. Germline V gives CDR1 MNHNS, CDR2 SASEGT. This CDR3 has 15 amino acids. The trim removed 6 bases at V and 6 bases at J, leaving 13 bases unmatched. The CDR3 spells CASRDYRGTAPEAFF. The CDR3 DNA sequence: TGTGCCAGCAGAGACTACAGGGGAACCGCCCCTGAAGCTTTCTTT.

As DNA, the CDR3 is TGTGCCAGCAGCCCGACCGACAGGGGTGACGGCTACACCTTC. This gives the protein CASSPTDRGDGYTF. The genes are TRBV11-2 and TRBJ1-2; 8 nucleotides align to TRBD1. Trimming removed 5 bases from V and 8 bases from J; junction bases left unmatched: 10. The germline V gene encodes CDR1 SGHAT and CDR2 FQNNGV. The CDR3 is made up of 14 amino acids.

The chain recombines TRBV5-1 with TRBJ1-2, with D possibly being TRBD1 (5 bases). The germline CDR1 and CDR2 sequences are SGHRS and YFSETQ. The CDR3 covers 13 residues. V was cut by 9 bases and J by 2 bases, with 14 bases left in between. The CDR3 DNA sequence: TGCGCCACCTCGGACGGGGGGAACTATGGCTACACCTTC. Its protein product is CATSDGGNYGYTF.

V and J are TRBV2 and TRBJ1-2, with a possible D match to TRBD1 (6 bases). V lost 3 bases and J 8 bases, leaving 19 bases between the germline ends. The V gene's germline CDR1 is SNHLY and CDR2 FYNNEI. The CDR3 is made up of 15 amino acids. The CDR3 nucleotides read TGTGCCAGCAGTGATGTACAGGGCGGATTTCGGGGCTACACCTTC. Amino acid sequence: CASSDVQGGFRGYTF. The variable domain in full, completed from reference TRBV2 and TRBJ1-2, reads EPEVTQTPSHQVTQMGQEVILRCVPISNHLYFYWYRQILGQKVEFLVSFYNNEISEKSEIFDDQFSVERPDGSNFTLKIRSTKLEDSAMYFCASSDVQGGFRGYTFGSGTRLTVV.

V usage is TRBV5-1 and J usage is TRBJ2-5; tentatively, D is TRBD2 (7 bases). This CDR3 contains 16 residues. V lost 0 bases to trimming and J lost 6 bases, with 18 bases between them. Germline CDR1 reads SGHRS; CDR2 reads YFSETQ. CDR3 coding DNA: TGCGCCAGCAGCTTGGATGGTTCGGGGGGCGGTAAGACCCAGTACTTC. This codes for CASSLDGSGGGKTQYF.

The rearrangement joins TRBV29-1 to TRBJ2-2, with 10 bases that match TRBD1. V was pared by 6 bases and J by 2 bases, with 6 bases of the junction left unmatched. Germline loops: CDR1 SQVTM, CDR2 ANQGSEA. CDR3 length: 15 residues. The CDR3 region has the DNA TGCAGCGTGTACCGGACAGGGGGAAACACCGGGGAGCTGTTTTTT. Its translation is CSVYRTGGNTGELFF.

The genes are TRBV28 and TRBJ1-1; no definite D call. The V end was cut by 2 bases, the J end by 1 base, with 8 bases between. The CDR3 is made up of 14 amino acids. Germline CDR1 and CDR2: MDHEN and SYDVKM. The CDR3 here is CASSLPLKNTEAFF. In DNA, the CDR3 is TGTGCCAGCAGTTTACCACTTAAGAACACTGAAGCTTTCTTT.

This rearrangement joins TRBV25-1 to TRBJ1-2; D is unresolved. The CDR3 length is 15 residues. Germline-derived CDR1 and CDR2 are MGHDK and SYGVNS. V was pared by 1 base and J by 3 bases, with 12 bases between. The DNA of the CDR3 is TGTGCCAGCAGTGAATCGGGAAGGCCCTACTATGGCTACACCTTC. This sequence encodes CASSESGRPYYGYTF.

V is TRBV5-1 and J is TRBJ2-1, with TRBD1 as a possible D gene (5 bases). This CDR3 has 13 amino acids. The V and J ends lost 6 bases and 8 bases respectively, with 15 bases between them. Germline values: CDR1 SGHRS, CDR2 YFSETQ. The CDR3 is CASTLRVRDEQFF. CDR3 nucleotides: TGCGCCAGCACTCTCAGGGTACGGGATGAGCAGTTCTTC.

J is TRBJ2-1 and V is TRBV7-2; D call uncertain. Germline V gene sequence: CDR1 SGHTA, CDR2 FQGNSA. V was pared by 3 bases and J by 3 bases, with 15 bases between. The CDR3 extends over 16 amino acids. Here the CDR3 reads CASSFRSTIIYNEQFF. In nucleotides, the CDR3 is TGTGCCAGCAGCTTCCGCTCTACTATTATCTACAATGAGCAGTTCTTC.

The genes are TRBV6-4 and TRBJ1-1; 8 nucleotides agree with TRBD1. This CDR3 is built from 13 residues. CDR1 is MRHNA and CDR2 is SNTAGT in the germline V gene. The trim removed 5 bases at V and 7 bases at J, leaving 6 bases unmatched. The CDR3 here is CASSRDRGSEAFF. CDR3 nucleotides: TGTGCCAGCAGTCGAGACAGGGGTAGTGAAGCTTTCTTT.

V and J are TRBV11-2 and TRBJ1-1; weak D call: TRBD1 (5 bases). Germline loops: CDR1 SGHAT, CDR2 FQNNGV. V was clipped by 3 bases and J by 4 bases, with 18 bases between them. The CDR3 loop spans 16 amino acids. The DNA for the CDR3 is TGTGCCAGCAGCTTGGGGCAGGCCGGATGGGTCACTGAAGCTTTCTTT. This translates into CASSLGQAGWVTEAFF.

The genes are TRBV30 and TRBJ1-5, with 10 bases that match TRBD1. Looked up from germline, CDR1 is GTSNPN and CDR2 is SVGIG (reference sequence). The ends lost 0 bases at V and 4 bases at J; junction bases unmatched: 3. This CDR3 has 15 residues. As DNA, the CDR3 is TGTGCCTGGAGTGTTGGGACAGGGGAGAATCAGCCCCAGCATTTT. This codes for CAWSVGTGENQPQHF.